Listed below are T cell receptor beta chains from one sample, sequenced in a study of T cell responses to AZD1222 COVID-19 vaccine. Clones were read by immunoSEQ multiplex PCR, and TCRdb kept only the in-frame ones, dropping some. This sample has roughly 190,000 clones; roughly 90% occur once, and the top ten carry 0.95% to 1%. The source material was peripheral blood, sampled on day 0 of AZD1222 vaccination. These receptor sequences come from an adult in good health. Each CDR3 is given with its conserved first and last residue. Each record gives: CDR3 protein, CDR3 DNA, D gene, clone size, V gene, J gene. D genes are given only for firm matches. Some rows have no size entry. The others give once, few or many, or a class for an expanded clone.

CDR3: CSVGDGWYEQYF
DNA: TGCAGCGTTGGGGACGGTTGGTACGAGCAGTACTTC
D: -
size: -
V: TRBV29-1
J: TRBJ2-7

CDR3: CASSLARNEQFF
DNA: TGTGCCAGCAGCTTAGCCAGAAATGAGCAGTTCTTC
D: -
size: -
V: TRBV13
J: TRBJ2-1

CDR3: CASSYAASVSYNEQFF
DNA: TGTGCCAGCAGTTACGCGGCTAGCGTTTCCTACAATGAGCAGTTCTTC
D: -
size: -
V: TRBV6-2/TRBV6-3
J: TRBJ2-1

CDR3: CASRTVGTEAFF
DNA: TGTGCCAGCAGGACGGTCGGCACTGAAGCTTTCTTT
D: -
size: -
V: TRBV6-5
J: TRBJ1-1

CDR3: CASSIGYGYTF
DNA: TGTGCCAGTAGTATTGGCTATGGCTACACCTTC
D: -
size: -
V: TRBV19
J: TRBJ1-2

CDR3: CASSQGLAGSYEQYF
DNA: TGTGCCAGCAGCCAAGGGCTAGCGGGGTCCTACGAGCAGTACTTC
D: TRBD2
size: -
V: TRBV3-1/TRBV3-2
J: TRBJ2-7

CDR3: CASSFGSDRGDETQYF
DNA: TGTGCCAGCAGTTTTGGGTCGGACAGGGGCGATGAGACCCAGTACTTC
D: TRBD1
size: -
V: TRBV27
J: TRBJ2-5

CDR3: CASSPGLPSYNEQFF
DNA: TGTGCCAGCAGCCCGGGCCTCCCCTCCTACAATGAGCAGTTCTTC
D: -
size: -
V: TRBV7-7
J: TRBJ2-1

CDR3: CASSVGSVYGYTF
DNA: TGTGCCAGCAGTGTGGGATCTGTCTATGGCTACACCTTC
D: -
size: few
V: TRBV2
J: TRBJ1-2

CDR3: CASSRKGASGNTIYF
DNA: TGTGCCAGCAGTCGGAAGGGGGCATCTGGAAACACCATATATTTT
D: TRBD1
size: once
V: TRBV11-2
J: TRBJ1-3

CDR3: CASSLASLAGGAYEQYF
DNA: TGTGCCAGCAGCTTAGCTTCCCTAGCGGGGGGGGCCTACGAGCAGTACTTC
D: TRBD2
size: -
V: TRBV11-2
J: TRBJ2-7

CDR3: CASSRGLAGAYEQYF
DNA: TGTGCCAGCAGTCGCGGACTAGCGGGTGCCTACGAGCAGTACTTC
D: TRBD2
size: -
V: TRBV27
J: TRBJ2-7

CDR3: CASRRTDSNSPLHF
DNA: TGTGCCAGCAGAAGGACGGATTCTAATTCACCCCTCCACTTT
D: -
size: -
V: TRBV6-4
J: TRBJ1-6

CDR3: CASSLVTQSPFSGNTIYF
DNA: TGTGCCAGCAGCTTAGTCACCCAGAGCCCTTTCTCTGGAAACACCATATATTTT
D: -
size: -
V: TRBV7-2
J: TRBJ1-3

CDR3: CASRTGNQPQHF
DNA: TGTGCCAGTAGGACAGGCAATCAGCCCCAGCATTTT
D: -
size: -
V: TRBV19
J: TRBJ1-5

CDR3: CASIYGGQEYNEQFF
DNA: TGTGCCAGCATCTACGGGGGACAGGAGTACAATGAGCAGTTCTTC
D: TRBD1
size: -
V: TRBV6-5
J: TRBJ2-1

CDR3: CASSELTTSGRAYEQYF
DNA: TGTGCCAGCAGCGAGTTAACGACTAGCGGGAGGGCCTACGAGCAGTACTTC
D: TRBD2
size: -
V: TRBV3-1/TRBV3-2
J: TRBJ2-7

CDR3: CASSQGGEQYF
DNA: TGTGCCAGCAGCCAAGGCGGCGAGCAGTACTTC
D: -
size: -
V: TRBV14
J: TRBJ2-7

CDR3: CARVRGDPGPASYTF
DNA: TGTGCCAGGGTCCGGGGGGACCCAGGCCCTGCCAGCTACACCTTC
D: -
size: once
V: TRBV3-1/TRBV3-2
J: TRBJ1-2

CDR3: CASALGAQTNEKLFF
DNA: TGTGCCAGCGCCCTGGGGGCGCAAACTAATGAAAAACTGTTTTTT
D: -
size: -
V: TRBV19
J: TRBJ1-4

CDR3: CASSIGGTLYNEQFF
DNA: TGTGCCAGTAGTATAGGAGGGACCCTCTACAATGAGCAGTTCTTC
D: -
size: -
V: TRBV19
J: TRBJ2-1

CDR3: CASSVTGGISYEQYF
DNA: TGTGCCAGCAGCGTGACAGGGGGGATCTCCTACGAGCAGTACTTC
D: TRBD1
size: -
V: TRBV7-2
J: TRBJ2-7

CDR3: CASGLEISYEQYF
DNA: TGTGCTAGTGGTTTGGAAATTTCCTACGAGCAGTACTTC
D: -
size: -
V: TRBV12-5
J: TRBJ2-7

CDR3: CASSPGTAINYGYTF
DNA: TGCGCCAGCAGCCCGGGCACAGCCATTAACTATGGCTACACCTTC
D: -
size: -
V: TRBV5-1
J: TRBJ1-2

CDR3: CASSNGAGSSYEQYF
DNA: TGTGCCAGCAGCAACGGGGCGGGGAGCTCCTACGAGCAGTACTTC
D: -
size: -
V: TRBV7-9
J: TRBJ2-7

CDR3: CASSKAAGTNTEAFF
DNA: TGCGCCAGCAGTAAAGCCGCCGGGACAAACACTGAAGCTTTCTTT
D: -
size: -
V: TRBV10-1
J: TRBJ1-1

CDR3: CASSSLGSTEAFF
DNA: TGTGCCAGCAGCTCGCTCGGGAGCACTGAAGCTTTCTTT
D: -
size: once
V: TRBV11-2
J: TRBJ1-1

CDR3: CASRGQTTNEKLFF
DNA: TGTGCCAGCAGAGGACAGACAACTAATGAAAAACTGTTTTTT
D: -
size: -
V: TRBV6-5
J: TRBJ1-4

CDR3: CASSRRVGGTDSPLHF
DNA: TGTGCCAGCAGCCGAAGGGTGGGCGGGACGGATTCACCCCTCCACTTT
D: -
size: -
V: TRBV7-9
J: TRBJ1-6

CDR3: CASSLVPGTSGSPYNEQFF
DNA: TGTGCCAGCAGCTTAGTGCCCGGGACTAGCGGGTCCCCCTACAATGAGCAGTTCTTC
D: TRBD2
size: few
V: TRBV7-2
J: TRBJ2-1

CDR3: CASSYGTVPDIQYF
DNA: TGTGCCAGCAGCTACGGGACCGTCCCCGACATTCAGTACTTC
D: -
size: -
V: TRBV7-2
J: TRBJ2-4

CDR3: CSVEQAGTEAFF
DNA: TGCAGCGTTGAGCAGGCGGGGACTGAAGCTTTCTTT
D: -
size: -
V: TRBV29-1
J: TRBJ1-1

CDR3: CASSLGPGFTYGYTF
DNA: TGTGCCAGCAGTTTAGGGCCAGGGTTCACCTATGGCTACACCTTC
D: -
size: -
V: TRBV27
J: TRBJ1-2

CDR3: CASSQVEDRVEQYF
DNA: TGTGCCAGCAGCCAAGTGGAGGACAGGGTCGAGCAGTACTTC
D: TRBD1
size: -
V: TRBV3-1/TRBV3-2
J: TRBJ2-7